This T cell receptor beta chain was documented in a study of early T cells in non-severe SARS-CoV-2 infection. TCRdb reprocessed the 5' RACE reads via MiXCR and lists one record per CDR3 protein. This sample has about 71,000 distinct CDR3 sequences; roughly 13% occur once, and the top ten carry more than 13%. CDR1 SGHRS and CDR2 YFSETQ come from the germline V gene. The length of the CDR3 is 12 residues. V was clipped by 0 bases and J by 5 bases, with 4 bases between them. Only a few counts were recorded for this clonotype. The sequencing input was whole blood. V usage is TRBV5-1 and J usage is TRBJ2-3, with D unclear. The clonotype originates from an adult who was a healthcare worker with PCR-confirmed SARS-CoV-2 infection or an uninfected control (not recorded which). The DNA for the CDR3 is TGCGCCAGCAGCTTGGTTGGAGATACGCAGTATTTT. Its translation: CASSLVGDTQYF.